Listed here are 12 T cell receptor beta chains from one sample, sequenced in a study of T cells in Graves' hyperthyroidism and ophthalmopathy. Using RNA transcripts as the source, TCR beta CDR3 regions were amplified. The primer set for the first-round RT-PCR of the TCR CDR3 was HTBI. One entry per CDR3 protein results from TCRdb running MiXCR on the multiplex PCR reads. This table holds approximately 300,000 distinct CDR3 sequences, over 15% found once. Sequencing was performed on blood. The receptors stem from a woman aged 60 to 75 with Graves' ophthalmopathy.

This clonotype was picked up many times. The rearrangement links TRBV28 to TRBJ2-7, with 8 bases identical to TRBD1. V dropped 7 bases and J dropped 3; count of bases not matched to a gene: 11. CDR3 length: 15 amino acids. Germline V CDR1 and CDR2: MDHEN, SYDVKM. In DNA, the CDR3 is TGTGCCAGCACCGACAGGGGAAAGGATGACTACGAGCAGTACTTC. Amino acid sequence: CASTDRGKDDYEQYF.

This clonotype was observed a handful of times. The chain combines TRBV20-1 with TRBJ1-1, with TRBD1 identical over 7 bases. CDR1 DFQATT and CDR2 SNEGSKA come from the germline V gene (reference sequence). CDR3 length: 13 residues. V shed 5 bases, J shed 1 base, and the junction held 4 bases outside the gene matches. DNA for the CDR3: TGCAGTGCTCAAGGGACAGCGAACACTGAAGCTTTCTTT. This encodes CSAQGTANTEAFF.

The chain's CDR3 is CSVTSGALGGKQYF. The CDR3 DNA follows: TGCAGTGTAACGAGTGGGGCTTTAGGGGGCAAGCAGTACTTC. V and J are TRBV20-1 and TRBJ2-7; 7 positions agree with TRBD1. This CDR3 has 14 amino acids. With 7 bases clipped from V and 8 bases from J, the junction kept 17 bases outside the gene matches. Germline CDR1 is DFQATT and CDR2 is SNEGSKA (reference sequence).

This clonotype was detected many times. The gene calls are TRBV27 and TRBJ1-2; 9 nucleotides align to TRBD1. The CDR3 spans 13 residues. Trimming cost V 4 bases and J 7 bases; bases outside gene matches: 4. Looked up from germline, CDR1 is MNHEY and CDR2 is SMNVEV (reference sequence). CDR3 DNA: TGTGCCAGCAGTTCAAGGACAGGGGTTGGCTACACCTTC. Its protein is CASSSRTGVGYTF.

Ten or more counts support this clonotype. The V gene is TRBV10-3, the J gene TRBJ2-7, with TRBD1 matching 7 bases. The CDR3 is 18 amino acids. After removal of 2 bases from V and 2 bases from J, the junction contained 15 bases not matched to a gene. Germline V gene sequence: CDR1 ENHRY, CDR2 SYGVKD. The CDR3 DNA sequence: TGTGCCATCAGTGAGCCGGAACGACAGGGAACCAGCCCCTACGAGCAGTACTTC. This gives the protein CAISEPERQGTSPYEQYF.

This clonotype showed up many times. The V call is TRBV28, the J call TRBJ2-5; weak D call: TRBD1 (5 bases). CDR1 and CDR2 from the germline V gene are MDHEN and SYDVKM. The CDR3 has 13 amino acids. Trimming stripped 4 bases from V and 2 bases from J, with 8 bases between. The CDR3 loop is CASSYRFQETQYF. CDR3 DNA sequence: TGTGCCAGCAGTTACAGGTTTCAAGAGACCCAGTACTTC.

On this clonotype itself: Given a much more abundant clone one base away, this may be a read error. This chain joins TRBV9 and TRBJ1-5; 8 bases fit TRBD1. The CDR3 consists of 14 residues. Unmatched junction bases numbered 2, after V lost 2 bases and J lost 4 bases. Per the germline V gene, CDR1 is SGDLS and CDR2 is YYNGEE. CDR3 bases: TGTGCCAGCAGCGTGACAGGGGAGAATCAGCCCCAGCATTTT. Translation gives CASSVTGENQPQHF.

The chain has TRBV20-1 and TRBJ2-3; 14 bases line up with TRBD2. Germline CDR1 reads DFQATT; CDR2 reads SNEGSKA (reference sequence). This CDR3 region has 16 residues. Losses at the gene ends were 3 bases for V and 1 base for J; bases not matched to a gene: 3. The CDR3 DNA follows: TGCAGTGCTAGTGGGACTAGCGGGAGCGGCACAGATACGCAGTATTTT. Its protein is CSASGTSGSGTDTQYF.

This clonotype was observed many times. The rearrangement joins TRBV20-1 to TRBJ2-4; 8 bases align to TRBD2. This CDR3 spans 14 amino acids. V lost 6 bases, J lost 4 bases, and 8 bases stayed unmatched. Germline loops: CDR1 DFQATT, CDR2 SNEGSKA (reference sequence). For the CDR3, the DNA is TGCAGTGCCCGAGACCGGGGGGGTAAAAACATTCAGTACTTC. The encoded protein is CSARDRGGKNIQYF.

This clonotype was found many times. The rearrangement links TRBV5-1 to TRBJ1-6; TRBD1 agrees at 11 bases. V trimming: 4 bases; J trimming: 10 bases; junction bases outside the gene matches: 4. The germline CDR1 and CDR2 sequences are SGHRS and YFSETQ. CDR3 length equals 14 residues. The CDR3 sequence: CASSPGTGGSPLHF. In DNA form, the CDR3 reads TGCGCCAGCAGCCCCGGGACAGGGGGATCACCCCTCCACTTT.

This clonotype was recorded at least ten times. The J gene is TRBJ2-2, the V gene TRBV2; weak D call: TRBD1 (6 bases). V was clipped by 4 bases and J by 4 bases, with 10 bases between them. Germline V gene sequence: CDR1 SNHLY, CDR2 FYNNEI. The CDR3 spans 14 residues. The CDR3 DNA is TGTGCCAGCAGTGTCCGACAGGCCACCGGGGAGCTGTTTTTT. Translation gives CASSVRQATGELFF.

At least ten counts were recorded for this clonotype. This sequence joins TRBV11-2 and TRBJ2-3; TRBD1 agrees at 11 bases. Germline CDR1 reads SGHAT; CDR2 reads FQNNGV. This CDR3 comprises 15 residues. J gave up 8 bases and V 5 bases, and 9 bases lay outside the gene matches. CDR3 in DNA: TGTGCCAGCAGCCGTAACCGGGACAGGGGGAGTACGCAGTATTTT. The encoded protein is CASSRNRDRGSTQYF.